Listed below are T cell receptor beta chains from one sample, sequenced in a study of shared clonotypes between healthy human individuals. Clones were sequenced by immunoSEQ multiplex PCR, and TCRdb holds only the in-frame ones, with some missing. The table includes more than 850,000 clones, roughly 74% detected once. Sample: memory CD4+ T cells from PBMCs. The receptors were gathered from a man aged 18 to 30 in good health. Some clones in this sample may be carry-over from other donors' samples. The CDR3 runs from the conserved cysteine through the conserved F or W. A D gene is named only where the DNA matches it firmly. Where a row states a size, it is once, few, many or the class of an expanded clone; other rows omit it.

v_gene: TRBV2; d_gene: TRBD2; abundance: .; j_gene: TRBJ2-3; CDR3nt: TGTGCCAGCAGCAGAAGCGGGACGGGCACAGATACGCAGTATTTT; CDR3aa: CASSRSGTGTDTQYF
v_gene: TRBV15; d_gene: .; abundance: few; j_gene: TRBJ1-5; CDR3nt: TGTGCCACCAGCAAAGGGGATGGCAATCAGCCCCAGCATTTT; CDR3aa: CATSKGDGNQPQHF
v_gene: TRBV5-1; d_gene: TRBD1; abundance: .; j_gene: TRBJ1-5; CDR3nt: TGCGCCAGCAGCGCGGGACAGGGAGATCAGCCCCAGCATTTT; CDR3aa: CASSAGQGDQPQHF
v_gene: TRBV11-2; d_gene: .; abundance: few; j_gene: TRBJ1-2; CDR3nt: TGTGCCAGCAGCGGGAACTATGGCTACACCTTC; CDR3aa: CASSGNYGYTF
v_gene: TRBV30; d_gene: TRBD1; abundance: few; j_gene: TRBJ1-1; CDR3nt: TGTGCCTGGAGAGGGACAGGGGCGGGCACTGAAGCTTTCTTT; CDR3aa: CAWRGTGAGTEAFF
v_gene: TRBV25-1; d_gene: .; abundance: .; j_gene: TRBJ1-1; CDR3nt: TGTGCCAGCAGCCCCCAACAGGGTCCGAACACTGAAGCTTTCTTT; CDR3aa: CASSPQQGPNTEAFF
v_gene: TRBV5-1; d_gene: .; abundance: .; j_gene: TRBJ2-1; CDR3nt: TGCGCCAGCAGCTTGGGGCCTGAGCGAGAGCAGTTCTTC; CDR3aa: CASSLGPEREQFF
v_gene: TRBV7-2; d_gene: .; abundance: .; j_gene: TRBJ1-4; CDR3nt: TGTGCCAGCAGCTTAGACAGGTCAACTAATGAAAAACTGTTTTTT; CDR3aa: CASSLDRSTNEKLFF
v_gene: TRBV5-1; d_gene: TRBD1; abundance: .; j_gene: TRBJ1-2; CDR3nt: TGCGCCAGCAGCTTGGGACAGGGGGCATCTGGCTACACCTTC; CDR3aa: CASSLGQGASGYTF
v_gene: TRBV4-1; d_gene: TRBD2; abundance: .; j_gene: TRBJ2-1; CDR3nt: TGCGCCAGCAGCCCAGACAACTACGGGAGGGGCTTCTTC; CDR3aa: CASSPDNYGRGFF
v_gene: TRBV27; d_gene: .; abundance: .; j_gene: TRBJ1-2; CDR3nt: TGTGCCAGCAGTTCACTCGGGAACTATGGCTACACCTTC; CDR3aa: CASSSLGNYGYTF
v_gene: TRBV6-6; d_gene: .; abundance: few; j_gene: TRBJ1-2; CDR3nt: TGTGCCAGCCATCCAGGGTTTATTTATGGCTACACCTTC; CDR3aa: CASHPGFIYGYTF
v_gene: TRBV19; d_gene: .; abundance: .; j_gene: TRBJ2-5; CDR3nt: TGTGCCAGTAGTATTCGACAGCAAGAGACCCAGTACTTC; CDR3aa: CASSIRQQETQYF
v_gene: TRBV19; d_gene: TRBD1; abundance: .; j_gene: TRBJ1-2; CDR3nt: TGTGCCAGTAGTATACCCCGGACAGGGGGCGCGTGGGGCTACACCTTC; CDR3aa: CASSIPRTGGAWGYTF
v_gene: TRBV7-9; d_gene: .; abundance: .; j_gene: TRBJ2-7; CDR3nt: TGTGCCAGCAGCTTTGGGGGACACTACTACGAGCAGTACTTC; CDR3aa: CASSFGGHYYEQYF
v_gene: TRBV6-5; d_gene: .; abundance: once; j_gene: TRBJ1-1; CDR3nt: TGTGCCAGCAGTTACATTGAAGCTTTCTTT; CDR3aa: CASSYIEAFF
v_gene: TRBV18; d_gene: .; abundance: .; j_gene: TRBJ2-1; CDR3nt: TGTGCCAGCTCACCCGGGACTAATCAGGGGAATGAGCAGTTCTTC; CDR3aa: CASSPGTNQGNEQFF
v_gene: TRBV4-1; d_gene: .; abundance: few; j_gene: TRBJ2-7; CDR3nt: TGCGCCAGCAGCCTAAACCGGGACGGTGACTACGAGCAGTACTTC; CDR3aa: CASSLNRDGDYEQYF
v_gene: TRBV5-1; d_gene: TRBD2; abundance: .; j_gene: TRBJ2-7; CDR3nt: TGCGCCAGCAGCTTGACTGCCGGGACTAGCGGAGCCTACGAGCAGTACTTC; CDR3aa: CASSLTAGTSGAYEQYF
v_gene: TRBV5-1; d_gene: .; abundance: .; j_gene: TRBJ1-1; CDR3nt: TGCGCCAGCAGCTCCCAGGCAGCGAACACTGAAGCTTTCTTT; CDR3aa: CASSSQAANTEAFF
v_gene: TRBV5-5; d_gene: .; abundance: .; j_gene: TRBJ1-2; CDR3nt: TGTGCCAGCAGCTTGGATTACACGGTGGTAGGCGGCTACACCTTC; CDR3aa: CASSLDYTVVGGYTF
v_gene: TRBV10-3; d_gene: .; abundance: .; j_gene: TRBJ1-3; CDR3nt: TGTGCCATCAGCGGGACCGAAGGAAACACCATATATTTT; CDR3aa: CAISGTEGNTIYF
v_gene: TRBV19; d_gene: .; abundance: .; j_gene: TRBJ1-2; CDR3nt: TGTGCCAGTAGTATGCGGGATAACTATGGCTACACCTTC; CDR3aa: CASSMRDNYGYTF
v_gene: TRBV18; d_gene: TRBD2; abundance: few; j_gene: TRBJ2-3; CDR3nt: TGTGCCAGCTCACCACTCGGGACTAGCGGATCCACAGATACGCAGTATTTT; CDR3aa: CASSPLGTSGSTDTQYF
v_gene: TRBV7-2; d_gene: .; abundance: .; j_gene: TRBJ1-2; CDR3nt: TGTGCCAGCAGCTTGAGGGGTTGGGGGACGGACTATGGCTACACCTTC; CDR3aa: CASSLRGWGTDYGYTF
v_gene: TRBV20-1; d_gene: .; abundance: .; j_gene: TRBJ1-2; CDR3nt: TGCAGTGCTAACTTCTATGGCTACACCTTC; CDR3aa: CSANFYGYTF
v_gene: TRBV5-1; d_gene: .; abundance: .; j_gene: TRBJ1-1; CDR3nt: TGCGCCAGCAGCTTGCAGGGTTTAGCTTTCTTT; CDR3aa: CASSLQGLAFF
v_gene: TRBV5-4; d_gene: TRBD1; abundance: .; j_gene: TRBJ2-5; CDR3nt: TGTGCCAGCAGCTTAGGACAGGGGTCCTCAGAGACCCAGTACTTC; CDR3aa: CASSLGQGSSETQYF
v_gene: TRBV27; d_gene: .; abundance: once; j_gene: TRBJ1-4; CDR3nt: TGTGCCAGCAGTTTAAGGCCCCCGGGGTCTAATGAAAAACTGTTTTTT; CDR3aa: CASSLRPPGSNEKLFF